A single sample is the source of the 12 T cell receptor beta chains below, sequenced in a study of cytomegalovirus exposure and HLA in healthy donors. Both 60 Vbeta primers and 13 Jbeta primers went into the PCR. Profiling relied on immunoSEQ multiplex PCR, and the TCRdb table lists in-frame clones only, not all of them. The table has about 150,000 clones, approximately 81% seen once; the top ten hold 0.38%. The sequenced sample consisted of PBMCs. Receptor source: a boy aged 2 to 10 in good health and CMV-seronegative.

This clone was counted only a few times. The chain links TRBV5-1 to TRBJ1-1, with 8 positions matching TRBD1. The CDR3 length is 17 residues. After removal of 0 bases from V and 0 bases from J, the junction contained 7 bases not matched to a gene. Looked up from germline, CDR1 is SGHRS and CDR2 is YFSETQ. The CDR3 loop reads CASSLDRGKSLNTEAFF. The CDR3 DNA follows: TGCGCCAGCAGCTTGGACAGGGGGAAAAGTTTGAACACTGAAGCTTTCTTT.

Here the CDR3 reads CASSVVPGGHTGELFF. DNA of the CDR3: TGTGCCAGCAGCGTAGTTCCCGGGGGACACACCGGGGAGCTGTTTTTT. The rearrangement uses TRBV9 and TRBJ2-2; the D gene is possibly TRBD2 (6 bases). CDR3 length equals 16 residues. The ends were cut back, 0 bases at V and 3 bases at J, with 12 bases in the middle. Germline CDR1 is SGDLS and CDR2 is YYNGEE.

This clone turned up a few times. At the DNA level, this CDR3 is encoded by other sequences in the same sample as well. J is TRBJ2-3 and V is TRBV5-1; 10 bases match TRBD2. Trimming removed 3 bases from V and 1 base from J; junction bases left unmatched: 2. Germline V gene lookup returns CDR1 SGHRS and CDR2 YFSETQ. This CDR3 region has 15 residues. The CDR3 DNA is TGCGCCAGCAGCTCCGGGACTAGCGGCACAGATACGCAGTATTTT. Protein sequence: CASSSGTSGTDTQYF. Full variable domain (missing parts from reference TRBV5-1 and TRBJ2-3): KAGVTQTPRYLIKTRGQQVTLSCSPISGHRSVSWYQQTPGQGLQFLFEYFSETQRNKGNFPGRFSGRQFSNSRSEMNVSTLELGDSALYLCASSSGTSGTDTQYFGPGTRLTVL.

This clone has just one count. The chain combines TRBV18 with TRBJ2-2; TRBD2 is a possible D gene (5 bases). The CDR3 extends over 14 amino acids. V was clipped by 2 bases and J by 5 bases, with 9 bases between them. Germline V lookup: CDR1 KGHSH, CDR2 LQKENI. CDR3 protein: CASSPSRETGELFF. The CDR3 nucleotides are TGTGCCAGCTCACCAAGTCGGGAAACCGGGGAGCTGTTTTTT.

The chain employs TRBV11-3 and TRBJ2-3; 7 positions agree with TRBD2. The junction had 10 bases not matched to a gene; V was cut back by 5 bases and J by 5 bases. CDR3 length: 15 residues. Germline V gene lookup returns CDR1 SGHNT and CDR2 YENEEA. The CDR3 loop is CASSKRSGGRDTQYF. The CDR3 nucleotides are TGTGCCAGCAGCAAGCGCTCGGGGGGACGAGATACGCAGTATTTT.

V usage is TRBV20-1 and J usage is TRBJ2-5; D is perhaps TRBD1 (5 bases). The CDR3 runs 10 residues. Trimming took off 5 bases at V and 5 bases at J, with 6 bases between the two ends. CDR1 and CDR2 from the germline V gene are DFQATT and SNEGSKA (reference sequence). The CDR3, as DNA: TGCAGTGCTTCAGGGGAGACCCAGTACTTC. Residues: CSASGETQYF.

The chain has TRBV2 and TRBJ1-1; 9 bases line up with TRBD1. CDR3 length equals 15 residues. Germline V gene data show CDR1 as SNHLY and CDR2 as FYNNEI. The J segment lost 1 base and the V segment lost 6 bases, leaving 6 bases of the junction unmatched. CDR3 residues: CASRTQGAGNTEAFF. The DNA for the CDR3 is TGTGCCAGCAGAACACAGGGGGCCGGGAACACTGAAGCTTTCTTT.

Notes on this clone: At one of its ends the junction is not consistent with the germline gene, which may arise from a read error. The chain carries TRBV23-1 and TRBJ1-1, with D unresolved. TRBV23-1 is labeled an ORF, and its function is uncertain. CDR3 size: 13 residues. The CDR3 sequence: CASSPNQNSEAFF. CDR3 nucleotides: TGCGCCAGCAGCCCTAATCAAAACAGTGAAGCTTTCTTT.

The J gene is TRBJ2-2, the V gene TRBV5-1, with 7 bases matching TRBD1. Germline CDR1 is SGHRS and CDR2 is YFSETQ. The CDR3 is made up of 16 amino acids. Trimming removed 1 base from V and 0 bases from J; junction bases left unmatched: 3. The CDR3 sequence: CASSLQGVTNTGELFF. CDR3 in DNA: TGCGCCAGCAGCTTGCAGGGGGTTACGAACACCGGGGAGCTGTTTTTT.

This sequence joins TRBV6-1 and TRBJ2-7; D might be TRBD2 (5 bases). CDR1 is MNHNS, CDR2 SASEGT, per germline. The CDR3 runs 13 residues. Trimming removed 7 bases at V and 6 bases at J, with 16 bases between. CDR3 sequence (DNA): TGTGCCAGCAATTTAAGTCGGGAATCCGAGCAGTACTTC. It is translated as CASNLSRESEQYF.

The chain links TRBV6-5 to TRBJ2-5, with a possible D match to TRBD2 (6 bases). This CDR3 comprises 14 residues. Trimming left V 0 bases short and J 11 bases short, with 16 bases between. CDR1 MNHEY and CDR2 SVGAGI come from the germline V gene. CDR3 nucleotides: TGTGCCAGCAGTTACTCGATCACGTTCCGGGAGCAGTACTTC. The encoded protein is CASSYSITFREQYF.

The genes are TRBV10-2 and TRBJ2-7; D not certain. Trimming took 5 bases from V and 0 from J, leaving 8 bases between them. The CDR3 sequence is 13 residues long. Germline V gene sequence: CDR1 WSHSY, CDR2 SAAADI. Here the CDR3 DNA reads TGCGCCAGCAGTCCCGACACCTCCTACGAGCAGTACTTC. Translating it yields CASSPDTSYEQYF.